Following are 4 T cell receptor beta chains from one sample sequenced in a study of T cell repertoires in cytomegalovirus infection. Each CDR3 protein gets one entry after TCRdb re-called the reads with MiXCR. The repertoire holds about 310,000 distinct CDR3 sequences, with approximately 8.9% as singletons. Sequencing input: PBMCs. The receptors come from a human donor in good health (CMV status not recorded). Some clones in this sample may be carry-over from other donors' samples.

In this sample, this clonotype turned up many times. The genes are TRBV28 and TRBJ1-2; D gene uncertain. This CDR3 is 12 amino acids long. CDR1 is MDHEN, CDR2 SYDVKM, per germline. V lost 7 bases, J lost 7 bases, and 13 bases lay in between. The DNA for the CDR3 is TGTGCCAGCAAAAAAGCCTCGGGTGGCTACACCTTC. Protein: CASKKASGGYTF.

For this clonotype: This sequence may be a read error, since a much larger clone differs from it by one base. The chain links TRBV20-1 to TRBJ2-4, with D tentatively TRBD1 (5 bases). Per the germline V gene, CDR1 is DFQATT and CDR2 is SNEGSKA (reference sequence). This CDR3 is 13 amino acids long. V gave up 0 bases and J gave up 3 bases, with 6 bases separating them. CDR3 sequence: CSARDRVKNIQYF. The CDR3 DNA sequence: TGCAGTGCTAGAGACAGGGTCAAAAACATTCAGTACTTC.

This clonotype was seen repeatedly, ten times or more. The genes are TRBV14 and TRBJ2-1, with TRBD2 matching over 10 bases. The CDR3 covers 15 residues. V lost 0 bases and J lost 10; bases outside the gene matches: 6. Germline assignment: CDR1 SGHDN and CDR2 FVKESK. CDR3 loop: CASSQESGGAREQFF. The CDR3 bases are TGTGCCAGCAGCCAAGAGAGCGGGGGGGCCAGAGAGCAGTTCTTC. Variable domain in full (rest from reference TRBV14 and TRBJ2-1): EAGVTQFPSHSVIEKGQTVTLRCDPISGHDNLYWYRRVMGKEIKFLLHFVKESKQDESGMPNNRFLAERTGGTYSTLKVQPAELEDSGVYFCASSQESGGAREQFFGPGTRLTVL.

On this clonotype: A single base separates this from a much larger clone, so it may be a read error. This chain links TRBV12-3 or TRBV12-4 with TRBJ2-7, with 7 bases aligning to TRBD1. The CDR3 sequence is 14 residues long. V was clipped by 5 bases and J by 3 bases; unmatched bases: 7. DNA for the CDR3: TGTGCCAGCAGTGGGGACAGAAGCTACTACGAGCAGTACTTC. This codes for CASSGDRSYYEQYF.